This entry is about one TCR beta chain. The use of a sample-barcoded 5' primer and a J-beta primer mix characterized a second PCR of about 7 to 12 cycles. Each CDR3 protein gets one entry after TCRdb re-called the 5' RACE reads with MiXCR. This sample has more than 550,000 distinct CDR3 sequences, with 20% to 25% found just once. The sample comes from a study of blood T cells in healthy people across ages. The origin of this receptor is a man aged 70 or older in good health. Sequencing was carried out using blood.

CDR3 in DNA: TGCGCCAGCAGCCCTCCGAGCTGGGATGAGCAGTTCTTC. It encodes CASSPPSWDEQFF. The rearrangement joins TRBV5-1 to TRBJ2-1; no clear D. This CDR3 contains 13 residues. The V end lost 4 bases, the J end lost 8 bases, and 13 bases lay between the germline ends. Per germline, CDR1 SGHRS and CDR2 YFSETQ.